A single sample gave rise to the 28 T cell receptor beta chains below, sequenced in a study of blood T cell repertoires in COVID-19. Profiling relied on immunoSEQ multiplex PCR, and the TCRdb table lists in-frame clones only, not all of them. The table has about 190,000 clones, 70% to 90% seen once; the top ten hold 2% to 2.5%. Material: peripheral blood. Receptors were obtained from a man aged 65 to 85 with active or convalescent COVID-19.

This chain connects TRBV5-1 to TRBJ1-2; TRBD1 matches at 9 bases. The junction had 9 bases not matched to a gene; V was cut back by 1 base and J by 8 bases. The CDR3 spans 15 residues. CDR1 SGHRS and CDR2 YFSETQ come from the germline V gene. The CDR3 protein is CASSLTGQGGRGYTF. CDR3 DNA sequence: TGCGCCAGCAGCTTGACGGGACAGGGCGGTCGGGGCTACACCTTC.

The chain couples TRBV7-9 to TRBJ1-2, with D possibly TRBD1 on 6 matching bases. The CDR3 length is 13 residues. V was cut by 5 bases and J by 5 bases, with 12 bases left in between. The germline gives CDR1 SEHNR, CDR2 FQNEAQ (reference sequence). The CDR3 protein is CASSLDSPYGYTF. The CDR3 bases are TGTGCCAGCAGCCTGGACAGTCCGTATGGCTACACCTTC.

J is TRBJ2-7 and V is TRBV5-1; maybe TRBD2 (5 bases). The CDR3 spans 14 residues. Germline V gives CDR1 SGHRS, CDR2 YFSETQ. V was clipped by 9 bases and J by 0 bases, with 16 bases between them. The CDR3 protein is CATSEALFSYEQYF. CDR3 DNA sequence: TGCGCCACCTCGGAGGCTCTCTTCTCCTACGAGCAGTACTTC.

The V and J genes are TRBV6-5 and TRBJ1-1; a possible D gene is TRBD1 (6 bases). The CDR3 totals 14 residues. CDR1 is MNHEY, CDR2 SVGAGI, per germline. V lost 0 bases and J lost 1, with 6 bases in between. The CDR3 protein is CASSYSQGNTEAFF. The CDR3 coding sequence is TGTGCCAGCAGTTACTCACAGGGGAACACTGAAGCTTTCTTT.

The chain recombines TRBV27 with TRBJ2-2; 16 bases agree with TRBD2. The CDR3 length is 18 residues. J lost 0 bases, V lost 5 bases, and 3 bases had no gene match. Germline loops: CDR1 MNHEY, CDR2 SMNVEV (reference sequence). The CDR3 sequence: CASSPGTSGGANTGELFF. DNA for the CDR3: TGTGCCAGCAGTCCCGGGACTAGCGGGGGGGCGAACACCGGGGAGCTGTTTTTT.

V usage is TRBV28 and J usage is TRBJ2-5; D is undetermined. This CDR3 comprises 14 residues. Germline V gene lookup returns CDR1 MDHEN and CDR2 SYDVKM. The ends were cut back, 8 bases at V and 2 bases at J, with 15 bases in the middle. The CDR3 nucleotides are TGTGCCAGCGCTCCAGACATACCACAAGAGACCCAGTACTTC. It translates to CASAPDIPQETQYF.

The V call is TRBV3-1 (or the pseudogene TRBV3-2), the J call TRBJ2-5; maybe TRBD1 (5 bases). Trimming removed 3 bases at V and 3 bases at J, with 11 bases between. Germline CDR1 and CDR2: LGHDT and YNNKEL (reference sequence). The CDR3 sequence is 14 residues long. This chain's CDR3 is CASSQGQGKETQYF. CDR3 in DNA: TGTGCCAGCAGCCAGGGGCAGGGAAAAGAGACCCAGTACTTC.

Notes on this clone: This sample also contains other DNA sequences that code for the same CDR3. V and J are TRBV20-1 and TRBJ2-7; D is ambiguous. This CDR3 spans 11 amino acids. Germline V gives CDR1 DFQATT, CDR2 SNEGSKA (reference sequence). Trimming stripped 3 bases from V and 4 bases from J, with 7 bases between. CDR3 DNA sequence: TGCAGTGCTAGGCTAATTTACGAGCAGTACTTC. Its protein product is CSARLIYEQYF.

CDR3 amino acids: CASSLTGGRRSYEQYF. The CDR3 DNA reads TGCGCCAGCAGCTTGACGGGGGGAAGGAGATCCTACGAGCAGTACTTC. The chain combines TRBV5-1 with TRBJ2-7; 7 bases align to TRBD2. This CDR3 region has 16 residues. CDR1 and CDR2 (germline): SGHRS, YFSETQ. Trimming removed 1 base from V and 1 base from J; junction bases left unmatched: 8.

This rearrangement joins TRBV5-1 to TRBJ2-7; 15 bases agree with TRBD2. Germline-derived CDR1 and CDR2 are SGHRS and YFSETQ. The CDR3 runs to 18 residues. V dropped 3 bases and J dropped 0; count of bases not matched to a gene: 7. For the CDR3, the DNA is TGCGCCAGCAGCTCAGGACTAGCGGGGGGGACCATCTCCTACGAGCAGTACTTC. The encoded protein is CASSSGLAGGTISYEQYF.

The CDR3 coding sequence is TGTGCCAGCAGCCAAGACAAACTAGCGGGAGCCCTCGAGCAGTACTTC. Amino acids: CASSQDKLAGALEQYF. This chain joins TRBV3-1 (or the pseudogene TRBV3-2) and TRBJ2-7; 11 nucleotides match TRBD2. Trimming took 0 bases from V and 6 from J; bases not matched to a gene: 7. Germline V gene sequence: CDR1 LGHDT, CDR2 YNNKEL (reference sequence). The CDR3 extends over 16 amino acids.

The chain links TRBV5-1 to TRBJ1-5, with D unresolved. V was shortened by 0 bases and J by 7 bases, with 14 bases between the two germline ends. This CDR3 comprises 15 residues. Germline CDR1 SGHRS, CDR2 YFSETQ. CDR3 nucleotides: TGCGCCAGCAGCTTGGATTGGGGAGGCGGGCAGCCCCAGCATTTT. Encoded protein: CASSLDWGGGQPQHF.

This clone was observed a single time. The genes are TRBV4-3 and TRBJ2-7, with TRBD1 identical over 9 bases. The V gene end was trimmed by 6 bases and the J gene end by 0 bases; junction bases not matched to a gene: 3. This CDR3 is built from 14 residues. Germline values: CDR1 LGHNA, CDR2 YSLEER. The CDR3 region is CASSRDRVSYEQYF. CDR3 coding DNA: TGCGCCAGCAGTCGGGACAGGGTCTCCTACGAGCAGTACTTC.

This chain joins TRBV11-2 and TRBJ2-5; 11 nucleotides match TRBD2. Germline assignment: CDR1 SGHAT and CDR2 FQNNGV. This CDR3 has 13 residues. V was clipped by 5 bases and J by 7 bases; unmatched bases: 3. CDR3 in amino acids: CASSVAGGRTQYF. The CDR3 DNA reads TGTGCCAGCAGCGTAGCGGGAGGGCGGACCCAGTACTTC.

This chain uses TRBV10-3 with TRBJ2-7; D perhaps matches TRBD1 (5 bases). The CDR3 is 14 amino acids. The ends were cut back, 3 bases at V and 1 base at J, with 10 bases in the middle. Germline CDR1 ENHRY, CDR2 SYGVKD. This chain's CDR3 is CAISDNRGSYEQYF. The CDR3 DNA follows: TGTGCCATCAGTGATAATAGGGGATCCTACGAGCAGTACTTC.

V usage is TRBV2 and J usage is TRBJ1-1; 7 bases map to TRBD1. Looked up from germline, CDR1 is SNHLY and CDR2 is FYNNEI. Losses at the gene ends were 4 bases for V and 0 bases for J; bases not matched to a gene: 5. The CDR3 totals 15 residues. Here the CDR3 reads CASSVGGTVNTEAFF. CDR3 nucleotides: TGTGCCAGCAGTGTAGGAGGGACAGTGAACACTGAAGCTTTCTTT.

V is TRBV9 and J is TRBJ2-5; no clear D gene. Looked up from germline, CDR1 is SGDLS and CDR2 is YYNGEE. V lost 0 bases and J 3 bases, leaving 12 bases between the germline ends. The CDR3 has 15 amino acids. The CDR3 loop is CASSVEGGTKETQYF. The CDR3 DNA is TGTGCCAGCAGCGTAGAAGGCGGTACTAAAGAGACCCAGTACTTC.

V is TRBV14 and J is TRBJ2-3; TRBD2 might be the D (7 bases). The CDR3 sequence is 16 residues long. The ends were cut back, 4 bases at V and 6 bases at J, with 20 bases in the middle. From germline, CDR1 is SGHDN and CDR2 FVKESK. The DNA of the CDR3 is TGTGCCAGCAGCCCGGGGGGCGGGGGATCTGGGGATACGCAGTATTTT. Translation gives CASSPGGGGSGDTQYF.

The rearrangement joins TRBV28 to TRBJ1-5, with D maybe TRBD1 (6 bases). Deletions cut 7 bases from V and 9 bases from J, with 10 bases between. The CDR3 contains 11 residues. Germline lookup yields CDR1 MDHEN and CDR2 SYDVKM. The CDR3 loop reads CASTQGRPQHF. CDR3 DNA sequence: TGTGCCAGCACCCAGGGGCGGCCCCAGCATTTT.

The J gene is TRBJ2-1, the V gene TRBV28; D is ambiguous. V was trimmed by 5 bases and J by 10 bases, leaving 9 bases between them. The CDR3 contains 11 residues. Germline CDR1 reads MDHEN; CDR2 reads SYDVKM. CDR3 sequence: CASSLTREQFF. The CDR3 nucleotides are TGTGCCAGCAGTCTCACGCGGGAGCAGTTCTTC.

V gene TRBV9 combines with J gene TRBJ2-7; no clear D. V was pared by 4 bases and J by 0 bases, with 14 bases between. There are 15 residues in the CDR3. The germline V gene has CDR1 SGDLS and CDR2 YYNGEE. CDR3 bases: TGTGCCAGCAGCCCACGTCCCGGGTACTCCTACGAGCAGTACTTC. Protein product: CASSPRPGYSYEQYF.

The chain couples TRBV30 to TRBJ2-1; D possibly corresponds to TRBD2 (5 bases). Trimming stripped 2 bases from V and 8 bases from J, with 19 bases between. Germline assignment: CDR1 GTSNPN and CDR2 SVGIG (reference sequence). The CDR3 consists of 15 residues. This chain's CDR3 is CAWSFGGRFVDEQFF. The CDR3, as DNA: TGTGCCTGGAGTTTTGGCGGGCGATTTGTGGATGAGCAGTTCTTC. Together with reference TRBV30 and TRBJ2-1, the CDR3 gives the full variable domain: SQTIHQWPATLVQPVGSPLSLECTVEGTSNPNLYWYRQAAGRGLQLLFYSVGIGQISSEVPQNLSASRPQDRQFILSSKKLLLSDSGFYLCAWSFGGRFVDEQFFGPGTRLTVL.

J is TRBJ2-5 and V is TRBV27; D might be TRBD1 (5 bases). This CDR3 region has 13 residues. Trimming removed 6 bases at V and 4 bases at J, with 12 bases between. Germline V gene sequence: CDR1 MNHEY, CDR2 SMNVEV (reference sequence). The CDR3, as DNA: TGTGCCAGCAGAAACGCAGGGTCAGAGACCCAGTACTTC. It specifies CASRNAGSETQYF.

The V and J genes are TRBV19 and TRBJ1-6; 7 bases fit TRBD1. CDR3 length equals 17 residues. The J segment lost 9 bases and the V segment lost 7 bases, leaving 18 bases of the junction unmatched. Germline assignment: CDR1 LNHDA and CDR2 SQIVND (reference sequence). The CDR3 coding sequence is TGTGCCAGTACCTCGACAGGGCCCCTCGTCTATGGTTCACCCCTCCACTTT. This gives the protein CASTSTGPLVYGSPLHF.

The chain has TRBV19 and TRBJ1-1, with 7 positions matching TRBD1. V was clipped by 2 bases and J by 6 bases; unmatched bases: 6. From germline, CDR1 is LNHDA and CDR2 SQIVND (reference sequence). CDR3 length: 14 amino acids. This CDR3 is CASSIRWQGAEAFF. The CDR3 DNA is TGTGCCAGTAGTATAAGGTGGCAGGGGGCTGAAGCTTTCTTT.

CDR3 DNA: TGTGCCACCAGCAGAGATCTAAACAGGGTTTTGTTCTTC. Protein: CATSRDLNRVLFF. This sequence joins TRBV15 and TRBJ2-1; perhaps TRBD1 as D (6 bases). The CDR3 is 13 residues long. Germline V gene lookup returns CDR1 LNHNV and CDR2 YYDKDF (reference sequence). V lost 0 bases and J 15 bases, leaving 15 bases between the germline ends.

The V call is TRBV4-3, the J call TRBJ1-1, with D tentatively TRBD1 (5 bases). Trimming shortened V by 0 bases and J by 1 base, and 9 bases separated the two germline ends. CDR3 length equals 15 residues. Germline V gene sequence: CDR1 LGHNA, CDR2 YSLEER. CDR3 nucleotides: TGCGCCAGCAGCCAAGATCTCGGGGGGAACACTGAAGCTTTCTTT. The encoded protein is CASSQDLGGNTEAFF.

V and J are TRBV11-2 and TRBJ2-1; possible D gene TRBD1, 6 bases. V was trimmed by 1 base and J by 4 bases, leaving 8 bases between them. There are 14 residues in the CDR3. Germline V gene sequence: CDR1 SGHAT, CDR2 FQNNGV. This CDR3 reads CASSLGQVYNEQFF. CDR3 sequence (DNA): TGTGCCAGCAGCTTAGGACAGGTTTACAATGAGCAGTTCTTC.